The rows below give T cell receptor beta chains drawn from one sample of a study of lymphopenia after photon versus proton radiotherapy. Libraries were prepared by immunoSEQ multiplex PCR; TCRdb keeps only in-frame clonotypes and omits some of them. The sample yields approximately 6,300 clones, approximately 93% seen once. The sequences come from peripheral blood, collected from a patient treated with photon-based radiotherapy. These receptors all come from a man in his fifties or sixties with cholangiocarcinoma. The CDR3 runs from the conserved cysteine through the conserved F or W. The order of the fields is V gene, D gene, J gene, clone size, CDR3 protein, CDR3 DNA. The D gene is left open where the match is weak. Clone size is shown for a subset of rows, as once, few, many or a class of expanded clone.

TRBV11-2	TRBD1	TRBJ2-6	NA	CASSLVDRGPYGANVLTF	TGTGCCAGCAGCTTAGTTGACAGGGGACCGTATGGGGCCAACGTCCTGACTTTC
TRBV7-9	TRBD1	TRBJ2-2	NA	CASSPRTGGRNTGELFF	TGTGCCAGCAGCCCCAGGACAGGGGGCCGGAACACCGGGGAGCTGTTTTTT
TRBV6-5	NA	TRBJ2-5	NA	CASSFGTGWLETQYF	TGTGCCAGCAGCTTCGGGACTGGATGGTTAGAGACCCAGTACTTC
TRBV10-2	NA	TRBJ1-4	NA	CASSETTGYGDEKLFF	TGCGCCAGCAGTGAGACCACAGGCTACGGGGATGAAAAACTGTTTTTT
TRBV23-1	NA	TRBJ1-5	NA	CASITQGNQPQHF	TGCGCCAGCATTACACAGGGAAATCAGCCCCAGCATTTT
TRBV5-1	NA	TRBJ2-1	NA	CASSLDWTYNEQFF	TGCGCCAGCAGCTTGGACTGGACCTACAATGAGCAGTTCTTC
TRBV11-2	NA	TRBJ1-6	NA	CASSLDIGRVRWSPLHF	TGTGCCAGCAGCTTAGATATTGGCAGGGTACGGTGGTCACCCCTCCACTTT
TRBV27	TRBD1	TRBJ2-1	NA	CASRRDRGSYNEQFF	TGTGCCAGCAGACGAGACAGGGGATCCTACAATGAGCAGTTCTTC
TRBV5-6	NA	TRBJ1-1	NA	CASSLSRDTEAFF	TGTGCCAGCAGCTTGTCTCGGGACACTGAAGCTTTCTTT
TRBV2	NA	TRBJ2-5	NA	CASNQGVETQYF	TGTGCCAGCAATCAAGGGGTCGAGACCCAGTACTTC
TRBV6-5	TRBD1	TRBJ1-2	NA	CASSLRDRGDYGYTF	TGTGCCAGCAGCTTACGTGACAGGGGGGACTATGGCTACACCTTC
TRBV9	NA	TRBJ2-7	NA	CASSIGEGGLHEQYF	TGTGCCAGCAGCATCGGGGAGGGGGGGCTCCACGAGCAGTACTTC
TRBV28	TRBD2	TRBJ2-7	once	CASSLSGGEVYEQYF	TGTGCCAGCAGTTTAAGCGGGGGGGAAGTCTACGAGCAGTACTTC
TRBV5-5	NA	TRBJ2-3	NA	CASSLRGADTDTQYF	TGTGCCAGCAGCTTGCGGGGGGCTGACACAGATACGCAGTATTTT
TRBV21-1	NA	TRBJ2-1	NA	CASSKDSGLAKSSYNEQFF	TGTGCCAGCAGCAAAGATTCGGGACTAGCGAAAAGCTCCTACAATGAGCAGTTCTTC
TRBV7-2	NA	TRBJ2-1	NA	CASSSQPVSEQFF	TGTGCCAGCAGCTCCCAGCCTGTAAGTGAGCAGTTCTTC
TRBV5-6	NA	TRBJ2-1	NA	CASSLIPGGAQDEQFF	TGTGCCAGCAGCTTGATACCGGGCGGGGCCCAGGATGAGCAGTTCTTC
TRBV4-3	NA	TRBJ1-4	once	CASSRELGGRDGKLFF	TGCGCCAGCAGCCGTGAGTTAGGGGGGCGCGACGGAAAACTGTTTTTT
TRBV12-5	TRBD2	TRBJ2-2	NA	CASGLEMVAGWTSGTNTGELFF	TGTGCTAGTGGTTTGGAAATGGTGGCGGGGTGGACTAGCGGTACGAACACCGGGGAGCTGTTTTTT
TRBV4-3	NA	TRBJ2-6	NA	CASSRSIDISGANVLTF	TGCGCCAGCAGCCGTTCAATAGACATCTCTGGGGCCAACGTCCTGACTTTC
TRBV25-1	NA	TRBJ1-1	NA	CASSEYGRGNTEAFF	TGTGCCAGCAGTGAATATGGCAGGGGGAACACTGAAGCTTTCTTT
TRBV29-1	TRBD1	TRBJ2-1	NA	CSVRQGNYNEQFF	TGCAGCGTACGACAGGGAAACTACAATGAGCAGTTCTTC
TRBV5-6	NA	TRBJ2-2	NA	CASSLPGPPVPNTGELFF	TGTGCCAGCAGCTTGCCCGGACCCCCGGTCCCGAACACCGGGGAGCTGTTTTTT
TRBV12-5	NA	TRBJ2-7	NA	CASGPGTASLYEQYF	TGTGCTAGTGGTCCTGGGACGGCCTCGCTCTACGAGCAGTACTTC
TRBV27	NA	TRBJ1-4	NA	CATRPLTANEKLFF	TGTGCCACTCGCCCCCTTACAGCTAATGAAAAACTGTTTTTT
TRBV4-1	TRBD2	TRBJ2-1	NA	CASSQEGGSGGPLNEQFF	TGCGCCAGCAGCCAAGAAGGCGGTAGCGGGGGGCCGCTAAATGAGCAGTTCTTC
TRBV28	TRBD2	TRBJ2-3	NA	CASSSSGTSVSGDTQYF	TGTGCCAGCAGTTCCTCCGGGACTAGCGTGTCGGGAGATACGCAGTATTTT
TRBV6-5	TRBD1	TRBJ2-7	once	CASSTTGGIYEQYF	TGTGCCAGCAGTACAACAGGGGGGATATACGAGCAGTACTTC
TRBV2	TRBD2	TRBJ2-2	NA	CASSAGTSGTLTGELFF	TGTGCCAGCAGCGCCGGAACTAGCGGGACCCTAACCGGGGAGCTGTTTTTT
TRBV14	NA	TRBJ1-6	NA	CASSQRMASLTNSPLHF	TGTGCCAGCAGCCAACGGATGGCCAGCCTAACTAATTCACCCCTCCACTTT
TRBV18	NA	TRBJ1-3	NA	CASSPTTAISGNTIYF	TGTGCCAGCTCACCAACGACAGCCATCTCTGGAAACACCATATATTTT
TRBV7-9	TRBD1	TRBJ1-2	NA	CASSLDRGMGYGYTF	TGTGCCAGCAGCTTAGACAGGGGTATGGGCTATGGCTACACCTTC
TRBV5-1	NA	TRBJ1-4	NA	CASSLGGGVGEKLFF	TGCGCCAGCAGCCTAGGAGGGGGGGTTGGTGAAAAACTGTTTTTT
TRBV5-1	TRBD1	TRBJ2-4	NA	CASSSRQGQNIQYF	TGCGCCAGCAGCTCCCGACAGGGCCAAAACATTCAGTACTTC
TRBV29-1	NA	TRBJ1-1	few	CSVEEKSLNTEAFF	TGCAGCGTTGAAGAGAAGTCTTTGAACACTGAAGCTTTCTTT
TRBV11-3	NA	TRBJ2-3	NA	CASSQDGLGDTQYF	TGTGCCAGCAGCCAAGACGGGTTAGGGGATACGCAGTATTTT
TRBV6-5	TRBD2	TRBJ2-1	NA	CASSPGLANEQFF	TGTGCCAGCAGCCCCGGACTAGCCAATGAGCAGTTCTTC
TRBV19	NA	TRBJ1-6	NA	CASSTRTESSYNSPLHF	TGTGCCAGTAGTACTCGGACGGAGAGCTCCTATAATTCACCCCTCCACTTT
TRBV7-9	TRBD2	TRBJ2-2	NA	CASGSYGGATGELFF	TGTGCCAGCGGCTCTTACGGGGGGGCCACCGGGGAGCTGTTTTTT
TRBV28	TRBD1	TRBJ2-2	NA	CASSRGDRDTGELFF	TGTGCCAGCAGTCGAGGGGACAGGGACACCGGGGAGCTGTTTTTT
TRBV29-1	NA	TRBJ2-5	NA	CSVERHQETQYF	TGCAGCGTTGAGAGGCACCAAGAGACCCAGTACTTC
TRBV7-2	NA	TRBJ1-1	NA	CASSLEWENTEAFF	TGTGCCAGCAGCTTGGAGTGGGAGAACACTGAAGCTTTCTTT
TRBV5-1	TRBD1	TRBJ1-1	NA	CASSSDRGAWNTEAFF	TGCGCCAGCAGCTCGGACAGGGGGGCGTGGAACACTGAAGCTTTCTTT
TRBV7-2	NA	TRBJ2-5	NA	CASSVMGVQETQYF	TGTGCCAGCAGCGTTATGGGGGTCCAAGAGACCCAGTACTTC
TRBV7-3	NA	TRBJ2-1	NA	CASSTQPQGTEQFF	TGTGCCAGCAGCACCCAACCACAGGGAACTGAGCAGTTCTTC
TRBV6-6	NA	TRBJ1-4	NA	CASRGSVAANEKLFF	TGTGCCAGCAGGGGTAGCGTGGCGGCTAATGAAAAACTGTTTTTT
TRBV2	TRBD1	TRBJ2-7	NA	CASSGTVEQYF	TGTGCCAGCAGCGGGACAGTTGAGCAGTACTTC
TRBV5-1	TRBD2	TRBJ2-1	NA	CASSLVVAGPNEQFF	TGCGCCAGCAGCTTGGTGGTAGCGGGGCCCAATGAGCAGTTCTTC
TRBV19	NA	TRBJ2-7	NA	CASSMTGLEEQYF	TGTGCCAGTAGTATGACAGGCCTTGAGGAGCAGTACTTC
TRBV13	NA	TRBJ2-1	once	CASSSFNEQFF	TGTGCCAGCAGCTCTTTCAATGAGCAGTTCTTC
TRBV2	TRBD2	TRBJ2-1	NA	CASSGSLAGGWDEQFF	TGTGCCAGCAGTGGATCACTAGCGGGAGGGTGGGATGAGCAGTTCTTC
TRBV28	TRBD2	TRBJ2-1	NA	CASSQTSGRLQFF	TGTGCCAGCAGTCAAACTAGCGGGAGGTTGCAGTTCTTC
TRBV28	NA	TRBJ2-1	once	CASSLSEAPSYNEQFF	TGTGCCAGCAGTCTCTCGGAGGCGCCCTCCTACAATGAGCAGTTCTTC
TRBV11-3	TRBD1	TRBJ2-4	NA	CASSFGQGKAKNIQYF	TGTGCCAGCAGCTTCGGACAGGGGAAAGCCAAAAACATTCAGTACTTC
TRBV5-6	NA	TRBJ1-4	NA	CASSLAGNEKLFF	TGTGCCAGCAGCCTAGCGGGGAATGAAAAACTGTTTTTT